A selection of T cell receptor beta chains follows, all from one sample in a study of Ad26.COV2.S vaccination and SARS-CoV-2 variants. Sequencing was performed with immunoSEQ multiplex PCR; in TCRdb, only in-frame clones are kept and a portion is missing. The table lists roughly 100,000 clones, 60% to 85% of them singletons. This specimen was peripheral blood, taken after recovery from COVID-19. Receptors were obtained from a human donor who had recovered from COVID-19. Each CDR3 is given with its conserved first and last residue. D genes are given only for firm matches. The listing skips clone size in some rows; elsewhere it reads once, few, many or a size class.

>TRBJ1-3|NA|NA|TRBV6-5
TGTGCCAGCAGCGAGGGATATCGACCTGGAAACACCATATATTTT
CASSEGYRPGNTIYF
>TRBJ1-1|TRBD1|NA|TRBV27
TGTGCCAGCAGTTTCCGACAGGGGCAAGCTTTCTTT
CASSFRQGQAFF
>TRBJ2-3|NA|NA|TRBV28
TGTGCCAGCAGTTCCTCTGGGGATACGCAGTATTTT
CASSSSGDTQYF
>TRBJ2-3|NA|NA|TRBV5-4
TGTGCCAGCAGCACAAGGACGGACGCAGATACGCAGTATTTT
CASSTRTDADTQYF
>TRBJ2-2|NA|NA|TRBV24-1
TGTGCCACCAGTGATTTGGTTGCCGGGACTCCCACCGGGGAGCTGTTTTTT
CATSDLVAGTPTGELFF
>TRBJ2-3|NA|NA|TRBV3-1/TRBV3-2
TGTGCCAGCAGCCTTGGGGGGATTGCAGATACGCAGTATTTT
CASSLGGIADTQYF
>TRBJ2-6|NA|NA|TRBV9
TGTGCCAGCACCCAAGATGGGTCCCCCTCTGGGGCCAACGTCCTGACTTTC
CASTQDGSPSGANVLTF
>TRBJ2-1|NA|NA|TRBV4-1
TGCGCCAGCAGCCAAGATCGACTGGCCGATGAGCAGTTCTTC
CASSQDRLADEQFF
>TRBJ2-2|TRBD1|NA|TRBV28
TGTGCCAGCAGGCCCAACAGGGGGCGTACCGGGGAGCTGTTTTTT
CASRPNRGRTGELFF
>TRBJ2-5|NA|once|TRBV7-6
TGTGCCAGCAGCTTAGGGGCAACCCAAGAGACCCAGTACTTC
CASSLGATQETQYF
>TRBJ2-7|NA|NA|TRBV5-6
TGTGCCAGCAGCGACACAGGGTCCGACTACGAGCAGTACTTC
CASSDTGSDYEQYF
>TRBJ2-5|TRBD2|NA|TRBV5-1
TGCGCCAGCAGCTTGGATCCGGGGGGTAGAGAAGAGACCCAGTACTTC
CASSLDPGGREETQYF
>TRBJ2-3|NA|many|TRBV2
TGTGCCAGCAACTTGGCTACAGATACGCAGTATTTT
CASNLATDTQYF
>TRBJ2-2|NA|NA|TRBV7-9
TGTGCCAGCAACGATCGGTTACGGCACGCGAACACCGGGGAGCTGTTTTTT
CASNDRLRHANTGELFF
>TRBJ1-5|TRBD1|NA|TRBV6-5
TGTGCCAGCAGTAAGGACAGGGAGGGCAATCAGCCCCAGCATTTT
CASSKDREGNQPQHF
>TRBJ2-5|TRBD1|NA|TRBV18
TGTGCCAGCTCACTCGGACAGGGACCTGAAGAGACCCAGTACTTC
CASSLGQGPEETQYF
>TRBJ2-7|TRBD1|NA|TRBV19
TGTGCCAGTAGTGTGGACAGGCTGCGCTGGGGCGAGCAGTACTTC
CASSVDRLRWGEQYF
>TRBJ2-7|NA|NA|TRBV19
TGTGCCAGTACAGGGCTCTACGAGCAGTACTTC
CASTGLYEQYF
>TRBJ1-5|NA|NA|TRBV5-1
TGCGCCAGCAGCTTGAAGGAGTCCCAGCATTTT
CASSLKESQHF
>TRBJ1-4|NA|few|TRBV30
TGTGCCGGAGGTGTTGGGAAACTGTTTTTT
CAGGVGKLFF
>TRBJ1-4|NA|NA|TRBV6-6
TGTGCCAGCAGTCGACGCCGGGACATCAGTAATGAAAAACTGTTTTTT
CASSRRRDISNEKLFF
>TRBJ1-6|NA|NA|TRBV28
TGTGCCAGCAGTTTACTGGCAGGGAATAATTCACCCCTCCACTTT
CASSLLAGNNSPLHF
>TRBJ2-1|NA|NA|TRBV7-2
TGTGCCAGCAGCAGGCCGAGCGGCAATGAGCAGTTCTTC
CASSRPSGNEQFF
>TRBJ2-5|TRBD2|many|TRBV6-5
TGTGCCAGCACGACTAGCGGGGGAGAGACCCAGTACTTC
CASTTSGGETQYF
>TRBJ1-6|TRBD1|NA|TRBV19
TGTGCCAGTAGAGACCACAGGGGGCCAAATTCACCCCTCCACTTT
CASRDHRGPNSPLHF